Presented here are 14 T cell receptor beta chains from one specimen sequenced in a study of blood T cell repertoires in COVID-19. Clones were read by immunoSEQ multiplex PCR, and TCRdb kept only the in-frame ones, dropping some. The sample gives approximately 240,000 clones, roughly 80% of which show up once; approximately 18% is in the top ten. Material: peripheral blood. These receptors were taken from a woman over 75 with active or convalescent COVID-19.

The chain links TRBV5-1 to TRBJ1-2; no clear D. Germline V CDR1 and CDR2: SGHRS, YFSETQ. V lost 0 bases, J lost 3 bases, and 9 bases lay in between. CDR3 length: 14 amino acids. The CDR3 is CASSLDQAYYGYTF. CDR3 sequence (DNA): TGCGCCAGCAGCTTGGATCAGGCCTACTATGGCTACACCTTC.

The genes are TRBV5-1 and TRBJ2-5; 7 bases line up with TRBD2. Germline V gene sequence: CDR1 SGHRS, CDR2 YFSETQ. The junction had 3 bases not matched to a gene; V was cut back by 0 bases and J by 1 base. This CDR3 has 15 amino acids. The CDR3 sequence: CASSLEAGVQETQYF. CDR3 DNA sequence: TGCGCCAGCAGCTTGGAGGCGGGGGTCCAAGAGACCCAGTACTTC.

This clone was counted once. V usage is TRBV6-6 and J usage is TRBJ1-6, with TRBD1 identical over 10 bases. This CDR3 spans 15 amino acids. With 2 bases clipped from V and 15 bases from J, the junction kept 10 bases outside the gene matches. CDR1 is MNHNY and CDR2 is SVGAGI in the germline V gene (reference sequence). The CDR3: CASSYAGDRGPHLHF. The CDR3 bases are TGTGCCAGCAGTTACGCAGGGGACAGGGGACCCCACCTCCACTTT.

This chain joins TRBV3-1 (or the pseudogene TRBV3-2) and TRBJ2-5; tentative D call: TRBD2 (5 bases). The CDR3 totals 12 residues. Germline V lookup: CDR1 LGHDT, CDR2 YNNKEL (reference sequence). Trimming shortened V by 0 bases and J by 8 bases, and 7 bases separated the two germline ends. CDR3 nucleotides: TGTGCCAGCAGCCAAGATACGGGAACCCAGTACTTC. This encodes CASSQDTGTQYF.

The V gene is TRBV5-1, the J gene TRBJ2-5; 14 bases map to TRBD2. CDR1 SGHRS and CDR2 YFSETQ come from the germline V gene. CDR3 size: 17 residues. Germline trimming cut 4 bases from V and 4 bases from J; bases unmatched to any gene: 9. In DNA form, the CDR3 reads TGCGCCAGCAGCCCGCGACTAGCGGGGGGGCCGTCAGAGACCCAGTACTTC. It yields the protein CASSPRLAGGPSETQYF. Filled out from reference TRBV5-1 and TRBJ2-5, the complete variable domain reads KAGVTQTPRYLIKTRGQQVTLSCSPISGHRSVSWYQQTPGQGLQFLFEYFSETQRNKGNFPGRFSGRQFSNSRSEMNVSTLELGDSALYLCASSPRLAGGPSETQYFGPGTRLLVL.

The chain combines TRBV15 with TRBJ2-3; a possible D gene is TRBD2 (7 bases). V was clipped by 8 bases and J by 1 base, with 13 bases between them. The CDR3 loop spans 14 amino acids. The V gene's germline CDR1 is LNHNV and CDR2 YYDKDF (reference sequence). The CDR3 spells CATGGGRGTDTQYF. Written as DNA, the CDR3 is TGTGCCACCGGCGGGGGCCGTGGCACAGATACGCAGTATTTT.

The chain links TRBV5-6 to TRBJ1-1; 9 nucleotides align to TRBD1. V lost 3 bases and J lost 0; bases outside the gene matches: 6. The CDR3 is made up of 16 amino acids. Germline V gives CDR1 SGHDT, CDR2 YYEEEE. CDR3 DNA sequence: TGTGCCAGCAGCTCTGACAGGGGGAATATGAACACTGAAGCTTTCTTT. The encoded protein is CASSSDRGNMNTEAFF.

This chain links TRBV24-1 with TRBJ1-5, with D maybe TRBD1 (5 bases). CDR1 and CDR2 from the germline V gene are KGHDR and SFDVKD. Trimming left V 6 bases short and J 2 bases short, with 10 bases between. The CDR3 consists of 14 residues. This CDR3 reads CATSKGLGNQPQHF. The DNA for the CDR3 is TGTGCCACCAGTAAGGGGCTTGGCAATCAGCCCCAGCATTTT.

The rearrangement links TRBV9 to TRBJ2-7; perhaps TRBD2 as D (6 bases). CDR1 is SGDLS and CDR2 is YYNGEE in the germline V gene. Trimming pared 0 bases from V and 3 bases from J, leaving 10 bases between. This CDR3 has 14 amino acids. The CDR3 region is CASSVGGVGYEQYF. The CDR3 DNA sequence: TGTGCCAGCAGCGTAGGGGGGGTCGGCTACGAGCAGTACTTC.

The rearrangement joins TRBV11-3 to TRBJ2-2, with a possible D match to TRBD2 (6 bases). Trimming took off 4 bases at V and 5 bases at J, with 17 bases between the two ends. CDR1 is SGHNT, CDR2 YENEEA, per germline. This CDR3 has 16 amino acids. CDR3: CASSSTHRDLTGELFF. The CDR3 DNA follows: TGTGCCAGCAGCTCCACCCACCGGGACTTGACCGGGGAGCTGTTTTTT.

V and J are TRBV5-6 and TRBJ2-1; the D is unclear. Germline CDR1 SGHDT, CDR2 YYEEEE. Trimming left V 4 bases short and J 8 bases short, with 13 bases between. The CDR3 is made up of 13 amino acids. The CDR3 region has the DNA TGTGCCAGCAGCCCAGGTATAGAAGATGAGCAGTTCTTC. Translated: CASSPGIEDEQFF.

The CDR3, as DNA: TGTGCCACCAGCAGAGATAGGGGGAAAGAGACCCAGTACTTC. Its translation: CATSRDRGKETQYF. This rearrangement joins TRBV15 to TRBJ2-5, with TRBD1 as a possible D gene (6 bases). This CDR3 region has 14 residues. Germline CDR1 and CDR2: LNHNV and YYDKDF (reference sequence). V was shortened by 0 bases and J by 3 bases, with 8 bases between the two germline ends.

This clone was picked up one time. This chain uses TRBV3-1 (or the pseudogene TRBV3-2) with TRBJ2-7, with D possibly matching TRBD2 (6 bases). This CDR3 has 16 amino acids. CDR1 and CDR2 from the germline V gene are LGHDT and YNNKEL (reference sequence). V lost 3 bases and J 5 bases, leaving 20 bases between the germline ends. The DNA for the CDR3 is TGTGCCAGCAGCCACCTCCGGGACTGCGGACCCCACGAGCAGTACTTC. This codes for CASSHLRDCGPHEQYF.

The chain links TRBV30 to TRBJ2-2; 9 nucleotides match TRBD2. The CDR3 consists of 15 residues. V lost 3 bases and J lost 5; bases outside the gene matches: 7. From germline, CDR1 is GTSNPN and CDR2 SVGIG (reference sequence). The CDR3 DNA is TGTGCCTGGAGAGGTAGCGGGAGCGGGACCGGGGAGCTGTTTTTT. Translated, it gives CAWRGSGSGTGELFF.